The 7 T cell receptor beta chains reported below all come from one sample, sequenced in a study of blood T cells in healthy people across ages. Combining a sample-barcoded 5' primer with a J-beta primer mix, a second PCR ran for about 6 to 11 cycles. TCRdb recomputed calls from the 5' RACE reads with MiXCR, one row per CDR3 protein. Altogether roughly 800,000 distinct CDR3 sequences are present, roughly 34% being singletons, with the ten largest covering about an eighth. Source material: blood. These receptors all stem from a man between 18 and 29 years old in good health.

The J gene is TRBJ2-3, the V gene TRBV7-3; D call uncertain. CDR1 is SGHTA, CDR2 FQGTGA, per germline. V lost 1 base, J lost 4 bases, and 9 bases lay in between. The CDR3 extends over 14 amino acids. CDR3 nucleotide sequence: TGTGCCAGCAGCTTAATGTCAGGACCAGATACGCAGTATTTT. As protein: CASSLMSGPDTQYF. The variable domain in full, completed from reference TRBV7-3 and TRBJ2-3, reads GAGVSQTPSNKVTEKGKYVELRCDPISGHTALYWYRQSLGQGPEFLIYFQGTGAADDSGLPNDRFFAVRPEGSVSTLKIQRTERGDSAVYLCASSLMSGPDTQYFGPGTRLTVL.

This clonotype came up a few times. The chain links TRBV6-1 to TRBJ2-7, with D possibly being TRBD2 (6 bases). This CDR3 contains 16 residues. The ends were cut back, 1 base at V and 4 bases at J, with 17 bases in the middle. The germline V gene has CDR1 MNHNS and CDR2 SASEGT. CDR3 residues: CASSEVRATGGYEQYF. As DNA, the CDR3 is TGTGCCAGCAGTGAAGTTCGGGCCACCGGAGGGTACGAGCAGTACTTC.

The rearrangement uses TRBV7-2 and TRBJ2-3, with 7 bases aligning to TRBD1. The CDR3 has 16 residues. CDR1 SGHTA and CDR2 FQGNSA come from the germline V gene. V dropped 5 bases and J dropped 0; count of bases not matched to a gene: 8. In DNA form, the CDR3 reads TGTGCCAGCAGCCCATACAGGGGTCCTAGCACAGATACGCAGTATTTT. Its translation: CASSPYRGPSTDTQYF.

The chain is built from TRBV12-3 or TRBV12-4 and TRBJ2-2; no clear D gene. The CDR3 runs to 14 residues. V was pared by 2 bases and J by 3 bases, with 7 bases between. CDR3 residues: CASSLLGYTGELFF. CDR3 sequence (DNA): TGTGCCAGCAGTTTACTCGGATACACCGGGGAGCTGTTTTTT.

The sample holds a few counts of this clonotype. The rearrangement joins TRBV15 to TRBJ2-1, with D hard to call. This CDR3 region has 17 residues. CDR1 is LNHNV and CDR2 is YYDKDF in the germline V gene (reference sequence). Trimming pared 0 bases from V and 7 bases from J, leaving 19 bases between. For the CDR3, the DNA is TGTGCCACCAGCAGAGATGGTCGGCCAGCCGTGTGGAATGAGCAGTTCTTC. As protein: CATSRDGRPAVWNEQFF.

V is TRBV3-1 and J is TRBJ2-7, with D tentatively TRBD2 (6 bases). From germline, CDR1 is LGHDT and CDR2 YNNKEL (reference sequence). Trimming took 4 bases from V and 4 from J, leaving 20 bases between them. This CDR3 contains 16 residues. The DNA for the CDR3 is TGTGCCAGCAGCCGCGCCGGGAGACTCGGATCATACGAGCAGTACTTC. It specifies CASSRAGRLGSYEQYF.

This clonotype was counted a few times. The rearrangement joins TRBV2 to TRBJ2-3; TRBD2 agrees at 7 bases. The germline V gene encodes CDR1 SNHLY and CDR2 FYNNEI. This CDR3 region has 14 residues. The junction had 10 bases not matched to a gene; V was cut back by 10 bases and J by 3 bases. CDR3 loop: CANAGTILTDTQYF. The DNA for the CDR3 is TGTGCCAACGCCGGGACTATCCTAACAGATACGCAGTATTTT.